The 26 T cell receptor beta chains given below trace back to one sample, sequenced in a study of vaccination and CD4 T cells after COVID-19 (dated by TCRdb to 2021 to 2024). The library was made by PCR. TCRdb shows the sequencer as Illumina iSeq 100. DNA from cultured CD4+ T cells underwent TCR sequencing with the Oncomine TCR Beta short-read assay at the Johns Hopkins FTIC core. In-frame beta chains were kept once TCRdb had trimmed the public reads at Q25 with fastp and called clones with MiXCR. A single entry per CDR3 protein holds the most common genes and DNA from its merged rows. Within this sample are about 18,000 distinct CDR3 sequences, with 50% to 65% of them counted one time only. Roughly 8% of the sample is in the top ten clones. Antigens of these TCRs are unknown. The treatment or condition tag for this specimen amounts to: roughly ten-day PBMC culture with coronavirus spike peptide pools or control peptides (ViraFEST assay).

Sequences were obtained from CD4+ T cells from blood, cultured in vitro. Receptors originate from a human donor who had recovered from COVID-19.

This clonotype came up once. The chain joins TRBV20-1 to TRBJ1-1; 7 nucleotides line up with TRBD1. V dropped 1 base and J dropped 7; count of bases not matched to a gene: 3. CDR1 is DFQATT and CDR2 is SNEGSKA in the germline V gene (reference sequence). The CDR3 runs to 12 residues. The CDR3 bases are TGCAGTGCTAGAGGGGACAGCCGTGAAGCTTTCTTT. The encoded protein is CSARGDSREAFF.

The V and J genes are TRBV25-1 and TRBJ2-1, with D possibly being TRBD1 (6 bases). The germline V gene encodes CDR1 MGHDK and CDR2 SYGVNS. V gave up 1 base and J gave up 4 bases, with 14 bases separating them. The CDR3 has 16 amino acids. The CDR3 protein is CASSESLDRLYNEQFF. The CDR3 DNA reads as TGTGCCAGCAGTGAATCATTGGACAGATTGTACAATGAGCAGTTCTTC.

The rearrangement joins TRBV2 to TRBJ2-5; TRBD1 might be the D (5 bases). Germline CDR1 is SNHLY and CDR2 is FYNNEI. Trimming stripped 1 base from V and 5 bases from J, with 11 bases between. The CDR3 is 14 residues long. The DNA of the CDR3 is TGTGCCAGCAGTGAAGGGATAGGGGCGGAGACCCAGTACTTC. Amino acid sequence: CASSEGIGAETQYF.

The chain employs TRBV7-2 and TRBJ1-5; D ambiguous. Germline CDR1 and CDR2: SGHTA and FQGNSA. This CDR3 comprises 12 residues. V lost 3 bases to trimming and J lost 9 bases, with 9 bases between them. DNA of the CDR3: TGTGCCAGCAGCTTGATACGGGGGCCCCAGCATTTT. Translation: CASSLIRGPQHF.

The gene calls are TRBV6-1 and TRBJ1-5; D call uncertain. Germline V lookup: CDR1 MNHNS, CDR2 SASEGT. This CDR3 is 16 amino acids long. Deletions cut 4 bases from V and 2 bases from J, with 15 bases between. The CDR3: CASSGKDLGGNQPQHF. CDR3 nucleotide sequence: TGTGCCAGCAGTGGAAAGGACCTTGGGGGCAATCAGCCCCAGCATTTT.

Concerning this clonotype itself: The junction does not match germline at one end; this may be a read error. J is TRBJ2-6 and V is TRBV24-1; tentatively, D is TRBD1 or TRBD2 (5 bases each). The CDR3 loop spans 18 amino acids. Germline V CDR1 and CDR2: KGHDR, SFDVKD. CDR3 sequence reads: CATSGDVSHPAGANVPTF. CDR3 nucleotides: TGTGCCACCAGTGGGGACGTTAGTCATCCGGCCGGGGCCAACGTCCCGACTTTC.

V gene TRBV7-3 combines with J gene TRBJ1-1; D possibly corresponds to TRBD1 (5 bases). V was cut by 5 bases and J by 8 bases, with 18 bases left in between. Looked up from germline, CDR1 is SGHTA and CDR2 is FQGTGA. The CDR3 contains 14 residues. The chain's CDR3 is CASSPWGEFSEAFF. CDR3 coding DNA: TGTGCCAGCAGCCCATGGGGGGAGTTTTCCGAAGCTTTCTTT.

The V and J genes are TRBV20-1 and TRBJ2-5; D may match TRBD1 or TRBD2 (5 bases each). The germline V gene encodes CDR1 DFQATT and CDR2 SNEGSKA (reference sequence). The ends were cut back, 3 bases at V and 2 bases at J, with 13 bases in the middle. The CDR3 has 14 amino acids. The CDR3 sequence: CSARAGGRQETQYF. The CDR3 coding sequence is TGCAGTGCTAGGGCTGGGGGACGTCAAGAGACCCAGTACTTC.

The genes are TRBV20-1 and TRBJ1-3; D not certain. Trimming shortened V by 3 bases and J by 0 bases, and 12 bases separated the two germline ends. CDR3 length: 15 residues. Germline V lookup: CDR1 DFQATT, CDR2 SNEGSKA (reference sequence). DNA for the CDR3: TGCAGTGCTAGTGGCGGCGTCTTCTCTGGAAACACCATATATTTT. Translated: CSASGGVFSGNTIYF.

The table lists this clonotype with a few counts. The chain recombines TRBV20-1 with TRBJ2-7; 9 bases fit TRBD1. Germline trimming cut 1 base from V and 4 bases from J; bases unmatched to any gene: 2. CDR3 size: 13 residues. In germline, CDR1 is DFQATT, CDR2 SNEGSKA (reference sequence). The CDR3 DNA reads as TGCAGTGCTAGAGGGGACAGGGAGTACGAGCAGTACTTC. This sequence encodes CSARGDREYEQYF.

The CDR3 coding sequence is TGTGCCAGCAGTGACCCGGGTAGTAGCCGATCCTACGAGCAGTACTTC. Protein: CASSDPGSSRSYEQYF. The chain joins TRBV12-3 or TRBV12-4 to TRBJ2-7; D is unclear. The CDR3 has 16 residues. Deletions cut 5 bases from V and 1 base from J, with 18 bases between.

This clonotype was seen more than once but under ten times. This chain links TRBV6-1 with TRBJ2-4; 9 bases line up with TRBD1. V lost 8 bases and J lost 9; bases outside the gene matches: 11. CDR1 is MNHNS and CDR2 is SASEGT in the germline V gene. The CDR3 spans 14 residues. CDR3 in amino acids: CASLATGGGTIQYF. In DNA, the CDR3 is TGTGCCAGCCTAGCGACAGGGGGGGGGACCATTCAGTACTTC.

V is TRBV27 and J is TRBJ1-1; 9 bases are shared with TRBD1. This CDR3 contains 16 residues. The germline V gene has CDR1 MNHEY and CDR2 SMNVEV (reference sequence). V gave up 6 bases and J gave up 10 bases; unmatched junction bases: 18. DNA of the CDR3: TGTGCCAGCAGGCGAGACTGGGGGACAGGGAGTCCTGCAGCTTTCTTT. Its protein product is CASRRDWGTGSPAAFF.

The chain recombines TRBV18 with TRBJ2-1; TRBD2 matches 11 bases. The CDR3 contains 17 residues. Germline loops: CDR1 KGHSH, CDR2 LQKENI. V gave up 3 bases and J gave up 5 bases; unmatched junction bases: 9. CDR3 residues: CASSPLFSGRAHNEQFF. CDR3 sequence (DNA): TGTGCCAGCTCACCGCTATTTAGCGGGAGGGCCCACAATGAGCAGTTCTTC.

As for this clonotype: An end of the junction differs from the germline gene, which may be a read error. The gene calls are TRBV4-1 and TRBJ1-1, with D unclear. Germline assignment: CDR1 MGHRA and CDR2 YSYEKL. This CDR3 has 16 residues. CDR3 region: CANSQSGIRGITEAFF. The CDR3, as DNA: TGCGCCAACAGCCAATCTGGCATCCGAGGCATCACTGAAGCTTTCTTT.

This rearrangement joins TRBV15 to TRBJ2-3, with no clear D. Germline CDR1 is LNHNV and CDR2 is YYDKDF (reference sequence). Trimming took off 3 bases at V and 4 bases at J, with 5 bases between the two ends. The CDR3 spans 12 residues. The CDR3 coding sequence is TGTGCCACCAGCAGGGGGTCAGATACGCAGTATTTT. Its translation: CATSRGSDTQYF.

This clonotype was found a few times. The chain links TRBV7-2 to TRBJ1-1; D is uncertain. The CDR3 loop spans 15 amino acids. Germline V gene sequence: CDR1 SGHTA, CDR2 FQGNSA. V lost 3 bases and J lost 1, with 12 bases in between. The CDR3 bases are TGTGCCAGCAGCTTGAGGAGAGGGCGGAACACTGAAGCTTTCTTT. This sequence encodes CASSLRRGRNTEAFF.

This clonotype has only a few counts. The V and J genes are TRBV9 and TRBJ2-3; 7 bases are shared with TRBD2. The J segment lost 2 bases and the V segment lost 0 bases, leaving 0 bases of the junction unmatched. This CDR3 region has 14 residues. Germline-derived CDR1 and CDR2 are SGDLS and YYNGEE. The CDR3 region has the DNA TGTGCCAGCAGCGTAGGACTAGCCACAGATACGCAGTATTTT. This encodes CASSVGLATDTQYF.

The table lists this clonotype with a few counts. This chain uses TRBV7-2 with TRBJ2-1, with 12 bases lining up with TRBD2. The germline CDR1 and CDR2 sequences are SGHTA and FQGNSA. With V trimmed by 2 bases and J by 7 bases, 6 bases remained unmatched. The CDR3 is 16 residues long. The CDR3 spells CASSLSRLAGVNEQFF. In nucleotides, the CDR3 is TGTGCCAGCAGCTTATCCCGACTAGCGGGAGTAAATGAGCAGTTCTTC. Full variable domain (remainder filled in from reference TRBV7-2 and TRBJ2-1): GAGVSQSPSNKVTEKGKDVELRCDPISGHTALYWYRQSLGQGLEFLIYFQGNSAPDKSGLPSDRFSAERTGGSVSTLTIQRTQQEDSAVYLCASSLSRLAGVNEQFFGPGTRLTVL.

V and J are TRBV7-9 and TRBJ2-1; D gene uncertain. This CDR3 is built from 13 residues. The V end lost 2 bases, the J end lost 12 bases, and 14 bases lay between the germline ends. Germline CDR1 and CDR2: SEHNR and FQNEAQ (reference sequence). Written as DNA, the CDR3 is TGTGCCAGCAGCTTATTAGGCGAAACTGGGCAGTTCTTC. Translating it yields CASSLLGETGQFF.

The rearrangement uses TRBV2 and TRBJ2-1; 11 nucleotides align to TRBD2. The CDR3 is 17 residues long. CDR1 and CDR2 from the germline V gene are SNHLY and FYNNEI. The V gene end was trimmed by 6 bases and the J gene end by 0 bases; junction bases not matched to a gene: 7. CDR3 protein: CASSPMTSGTSYNEQFF. DNA of the CDR3: TGTGCCAGCAGCCCCATGACTAGCGGGACCTCCTACAATGAGCAGTTCTTC.

The chain carries TRBV30 and TRBJ2-7; 7 positions match TRBD2. The V gene's germline CDR1 is GTSNPN and CDR2 SVGIG (reference sequence). The CDR3 consists of 11 residues. J was trimmed by 12 bases and V by 2 bases; bases with no gene match: 7. The CDR3 reads CAWSLREGRYF. CDR3 nucleotide sequence: TGTGCCTGGAGTCTGAGGGAGGGTAGGTACTTC. Drawing the rest from reference TRBV30 and TRBJ2-7, the complete variable domain is SQTIHQWPATLVQPVGSPLSLECTVEGTSNPNLYWYRQAAGRGLQLLFYSVGIGQISSEVPQNLSASRPQDRQFILSSKKLLLSDSGFYLCAWSLREGRYFGPGTRLTVT.

This clonotype was observed a few times. The chain carries TRBV27 and TRBJ1-1, with D possibly TRBD1 on 6 matching bases. Germline loops: CDR1 MNHEY, CDR2 SMNVEV (reference sequence). V shed 8 bases and J shed 4 bases, with 14 bases lying between them. This CDR3 contains 13 residues. This CDR3 is CASWGGGGTEAFF. In DNA, the CDR3 is TGTGCCAGCTGGGGTGGGGGCGGCACTGAAGCTTTCTTT.

The chain is built from TRBV7-8 and TRBJ1-5, with D perhaps matching TRBD1 (6 bases). Deletions cut 2 bases from V and 6 bases from J, with 14 bases between. The CDR3 length is 15 residues. Germline values: CDR1 SGHVS, CDR2 FQNEAQ. In DNA form, the CDR3 reads TGTGCCAGCAGCTTACTGGCAGGGGACCTTCAGCCCCAGCATTTT. Its translation: CASSLLAGDLQPQHF.

J is TRBJ2-3 and V is TRBV5-5; the D is unclear. Germline V gene data show CDR1 as SGHKS and CDR2 as YYEKEE (reference sequence). The ends were cut back, 0 bases at V and 0 bases at J, with 11 bases in the middle. This CDR3 has 16 residues. CDR3 bases: TGTGCCAGCAGCTTGGAGGCTGACCCCAGCACAGATACGCAGTATTTT. Its protein is CASSLEADPSTDTQYF.

The chain is built from TRBV19 and TRBJ1-1; a possible D gene is TRBD1 (5 bases). V lost 5 bases, J lost 3 bases, and 7 bases lay in between. This CDR3 is 12 amino acids long. CDR1 is LNHDA, CDR2 SQIVND, per germline (reference sequence). In nucleotides, the CDR3 is TGTGCCAGTAGTTTCAGGGACACTGAAGCTTTCTTT. Translation gives CASSFRDTEAFF.